This entry lists 22 T cell receptor beta chains sequenced from one sample in a study of blood T cell repertoires in COVID-19. Method: immunoSEQ multiplex PCR; TCRdb's copy keeps in-frame clones and lacks some. Altogether 240,000 or so clones are present, 70% to 85% being singletons, with the ten largest covering 1.9%. The specimen sequenced was peripheral blood. These receptors were taken from a woman older than 75 with acute or convalescent COVID-19.

The V call is TRBV6-1, the J call TRBJ2-3; 10 nucleotides match TRBD2. The germline V gene has CDR1 MNHNS and CDR2 SASEGT. This CDR3 has 18 residues. V shed 1 base, J shed 8 bases, and the junction held 15 bases outside the gene matches. The CDR3 protein is CASSEVGAVAGGRVTQYF. The CDR3 coding sequence is TGTGCCAGCAGTGAAGTAGGGGCGGTAGCGGGGGGCCGGGTTACGCAGTATTTT.

The chain links TRBV2 to TRBJ1-1; D is possibly TRBD1 (5 bases). Germline CDR1 SNHLY, CDR2 FYNNEI. Trimming removed 4 bases from V and 0 bases from J, with 9 bases in between. This CDR3 contains 14 residues. The DNA for the CDR3 is TGTGCCAGCAGTGCGGGGGAGTTGAACACTGAAGCTTTCTTT. It is translated as CASSAGELNTEAFF.

The chain is built from TRBV4-1 and TRBJ2-2, with 10 nucleotides matching TRBD2. Trimming cost V 0 bases and J 5 bases; bases outside gene matches: 6. CDR3 length: 17 amino acids. Per the germline V gene, CDR1 is MGHRA and CDR2 is YSYEKL. CDR3 sequence reads: CASSQEKASGRTGELFF. Here the CDR3 DNA reads TGCGCCAGCAGCCAAGAGAAGGCTAGCGGGAGAACCGGGGAGCTGTTTTTT.

This clone was found a few times. The rearrangement uses TRBV7-9 and TRBJ1-2; perhaps TRBD1 as D (6 bases). The germline V gene has CDR1 SEHNR and CDR2 FQNEAQ (reference sequence). The CDR3 contains 16 residues. Trimming stripped 1 base from V and 5 bases from J, with 17 bases between. The CDR3 spells CASSLVGRGTSYGYTF. In DNA form, the CDR3 reads TGTGCCAGCAGCTTAGTCGGCAGGGGAACATCATATGGCTACACCTTC.

The V call is TRBV4-2, the J call TRBJ2-6; 8 bases fit TRBD1. Germline values: CDR1 LGHNA, CDR2 YNFKEQ. The CDR3 has 19 residues. V lost 2 bases to trimming and J lost 2 bases; unmatched junction nucleotides: 11. In DNA, the CDR3 is TGTGCCAGCAGCCAAAACTCCGGGACAGGAGCGCCTGGGGCCAACGTCCTGACTTTC. It encodes CASSQNSGTGAPGANVLTF.

In this sample, this clone turned up once. This chain links TRBV4-2 with TRBJ1-1; TRBD1 aligns across 10 bases. Per the germline V gene, CDR1 is LGHNA and CDR2 is YNFKEQ. The J segment lost 7 bases and the V segment lost 5 bases, leaving 7 bases of the junction unmatched. This CDR3 contains 14 residues. CDR3 nucleotides: TGTGCCAGCAGCGTACGACAGGGGGCCAATGAAGCTTTCTTT. Protein: CASSVRQGANEAFF.

The chain recombines TRBV19 with TRBJ2-1; a possible D gene is TRBD2 (5 bases). Trimming took off 6 bases at V and 3 bases at J, with 9 bases between the two ends. Germline CDR1 LNHDA, CDR2 SQIVND (reference sequence). The CDR3 length is 13 residues. The CDR3 sequence is CASSGENYNEQFF. The CDR3 bases are TGTGCCAGTAGCGGGGAGAACTACAATGAGCAGTTCTTC.

The J gene is TRBJ2-1, the V gene TRBV5-1; D may be TRBD2 (6 bases). The germline V gene encodes CDR1 SGHRS and CDR2 YFSETQ. V lost 0 bases and J 4 bases, leaving 14 bases between the germline ends. The CDR3 totals 16 residues. The CDR3 coding sequence is TGCGCCAGCAGCTTGGACTCCGGGAGTGGGTACAATGAGCAGTTCTTC. As protein: CASSLDSGSGYNEQFF.

The J gene is TRBJ2-5, the V gene TRBV5-5, with a weak D call TRBD2 (6 bases). Germline loops: CDR1 SGHKS, CDR2 YYEKEE (reference sequence). The CDR3 runs 15 residues. The V gene lost 0 bases and the J gene lost 7 bases, with 16 bases spanning the gap. The CDR3 nucleotides are TGTGCCAGCAGCTTGGGGGCGGGACCTCAGTGGACCCAGTACTTC. As protein: CASSLGAGPQWTQYF.

This clone was recorded only once. The V call is TRBV5-6, the J call TRBJ2-7, with 7 positions matching TRBD2. From germline, CDR1 is SGHDT and CDR2 YYEEEE. Unmatched junction bases numbered 11, after V lost 7 bases and J lost 1 base. The CDR3 is 15 residues long. CDR3 amino acids: CASSGDSGWSYEQYF. The CDR3 DNA reads TGTGCCAGCTCCGGGGATAGCGGGTGGTCCTACGAGCAGTACTTC.

The V and J genes are TRBV3-1 (or the pseudogene TRBV3-2) and TRBJ1-2, with a tentative D call TRBD1 (6 bases). The CDR3 has 13 residues. Trimming cost V 4 bases and J 8 bases, with 14 bases left between them. Germline V gene sequence: CDR1 LGHDT, CDR2 YNNKEL (reference sequence). CDR3 sequence (DNA): TGTGCCAGCAGCCCCTACAGGGAAGGGGGCTACACCTTC. Its translation: CASSPYREGGYTF.

The chain uses TRBV4-2 and TRBJ2-2, with unresolved D. This CDR3 has 14 amino acids. Looked up from germline, CDR1 is LGHNA and CDR2 is YNFKEQ. Trimming shortened V by 2 bases and J by 7 bases, and 11 bases separated the two germline ends. In DNA form, the CDR3 reads TGTGCCAGCAGCCAAATGGGCATCGGCGGGGAGCTGTTTTTT. Protein: CASSQMGIGGELFF.

This clone was detected only once. The chain uses TRBV18 and TRBJ2-3; 13 nucleotides align to TRBD2. Germline V gene lookup returns CDR1 KGHSH and CDR2 LQKENI. CDR3 length: 16 residues. J lost 0 bases, V lost 5 bases, and 2 bases had no gene match. This chain's CDR3 is CASSGLAGASTDTQYF. As DNA, the CDR3 is TGTGCCAGCTCAGGACTAGCGGGGGCAAGCACAGATACGCAGTATTTT.

The chain carries TRBV7-8 and TRBJ1-1; perhaps TRBD1 as D (5 bases). This CDR3 spans 15 amino acids. The ends were cut back, 1 base at V and 3 bases at J, with 12 bases in the middle. Germline assignment: CDR1 SGHVS and CDR2 FQNEAQ. DNA of the CDR3: TGTGCCAGCAGCTTAGACGGACGGGGGTACACTGAAGCTTTCTTT. Amino acids: CASSLDGRGYTEAFF.

The chain combines TRBV20-1 with TRBJ1-1; TRBD1 aligns across 8 bases. J lost 7 bases, V lost 3 bases, and 10 bases had no gene match. Germline V CDR1 and CDR2: DFQATT, SNEGSKA (reference sequence). The CDR3 has 14 residues. CDR3 sequence (DNA): TGCAGTGCTAGTCCGACAGGGGCAAGTGGTGAAGCTTTCTTT. Its translation: CSASPTGASGEAFF.

The J gene is TRBJ1-3, the V gene TRBV19, with 8 bases lining up with TRBD1. From germline, CDR1 is LNHDA and CDR2 SQIVND (reference sequence). J was trimmed by 8 bases and V by 6 bases; bases with no gene match: 9. This CDR3 has 14 residues. CDR3 sequence reads: CASRKDRAPDTIYF. CDR3 sequence (DNA): TGTGCCAGTAGGAAGGACAGGGCGCCGGACACCATATATTTT.

The rearrangement joins TRBV4-1 to TRBJ2-5; 8 bases map to TRBD1. The J segment lost 5 bases and the V segment lost 2 bases, leaving 13 bases of the junction unmatched. The CDR3 has 17 residues. Germline V CDR1 and CDR2: MGHRA, YSYEKL. The CDR3 region has the DNA TGCGCCAGCAGCCAAACCACTGGACAGGGAGTTTGGGAGACCCAGTACTTC. Amino acids: CASSQTTGQGVWETQYF.

This chain uses TRBV7-2 with TRBJ1-4, with 10 bases aligning to TRBD1. CDR1 is SGHTA and CDR2 is FQGNSA in the germline V gene. This CDR3 has 17 amino acids. Trimming at V came to 0 bases and at J to 7 bases, leaving 8 bases not matched to a gene. The CDR3 coding sequence is TGTGCCAGCAGCTTAGCTAGGATGACAGGGGGCGGTGAAAAACTGTTTTTT. As protein: CASSLARMTGGGEKLFF.

The chain recombines TRBV5-8 with TRBJ2-7, with D uncertain. Looked up from germline, CDR1 is SGHTS and CDR2 is YDEGEE. Trimming cost V 4 bases and J 3 bases, with 5 bases left between them. This CDR3 has 11 residues. As DNA, the CDR3 is TGTGCCAGCAGCCCGTTCTACGAGCAGTACTTC. Amino acids: CASSPFYEQYF. Drawing the rest from reference TRBV5-8 and TRBJ2-7, the complete variable domain is EAGVTQSPTHLIKTRGQQATLRCSPISGHTSVYWYQQALGLGLQFLLWYDEGEERNRGNFPPRFSGRQFPNYSSELNVNALELEDSALYLCASSPFYEQYFGPGTRLTVT.

This clone was counted between two and nine times. Additional DNA sequences in this sample encode the identical CDR3. The chain uses TRBV5-1 and TRBJ2-7, with no clear D. The ends were cut back, 4 bases at V and 1 base at J, with 12 bases in the middle. CDR3 length: 14 residues. Per germline, CDR1 SGHRS and CDR2 YFSETQ. Written as DNA, the CDR3 is TGCGCCAGCAGCCCGACGGCAGGTTCCTACGAGCAGTACTTC. This sequence encodes CASSPTAGSYEQYF.

This rearrangement joins TRBV19 to TRBJ2-5; weak D call: TRBD1 (6 bases). Germline V gene lookup returns CDR1 LNHDA and CDR2 SQIVND (reference sequence). The V and J ends lost 3 bases and 0 bases respectively, with 11 bases between them. The CDR3 covers 15 residues. This chain's CDR3 is CASSIFHRDQETQYF. The CDR3 DNA is TGTGCCAGTAGTATTTTCCACAGGGACCAAGAGACCCAGTACTTC. The whole variable domain, filled in from reference TRBV19 and TRBJ2-5, reads DGGITQSPKYLFRKEGQNVTLSCEQNLNHDAMYWYRQDPGQGLRLIYYSQIVNDFQKGDIAEGYSVSREKKESFPLTVTSAQKNPTAFYLCASSIFHRDQETQYFGPGTRLLVL.

V gene TRBV10-3 combines with J gene TRBJ2-5, with TRBD1 identical over 10 bases. Germline CDR1 is ENHRY and CDR2 is SYGVKD. This CDR3 is 14 amino acids long. Trimming removed 4 bases from V and 3 bases from J; junction bases left unmatched: 2. The CDR3 protein is CAISAGTGEETQYF. In DNA, the CDR3 is TGTGCCATCAGTGCAGGGACAGGGGAAGAGACCCAGTACTTC.